What follows are 28 T cell receptor beta chains derived from one specimen sequenced in a study of T-cell reconstitution after alpha-beta-depleted transplantation in children. A library of TCRbeta sequences, prepared with unique molecular identifiers, was generated. From the PCR reads, TCRdb called clonotypes with MiXCR, one entry per CDR3 protein. The sample records 84,000 or so distinct CDR3 sequences, 15% to 17% being singletons. The input for sequencing was PBMCs, mostly from graft donor cells, taken 180 days after TCRalphabeta/CD19-depleted stem cell transplant. Receptor source: a male patient between 2 and 10 years old who had a stem cell transplant for acute lymphoblastic leukemia, so the T cells may come from the graft donor.

In its sample, this clonotype was seen many times. J is TRBJ2-5 and V is TRBV4-1; D gene unclear. Trimming stripped 2 bases from V and 0 bases from J, with 10 bases between. This CDR3 is built from 15 residues. Germline V CDR1 and CDR2: MGHRA, YSYEKL. Here the CDR3 reads CASSQPGGNQETQYF. In DNA form, the CDR3 reads TGCGCCAGCAGCCAACCGGGCGGTAACCAAGAGACCCAGTACTTC.

This clonotype was observed a handful of times. The chain joins TRBV4-1 to TRBJ2-7, with D tentatively TRBD1 (5 bases). The CDR3 covers 14 residues. Trimming took 3 bases from V and 2 from J, leaving 11 bases between them. Germline loops: CDR1 MGHRA, CDR2 YSYEKL. The CDR3 reads CASSQTQGTYEQYF. The CDR3, as DNA: TGCGCCAGCAGCCAGACGCAGGGAACCTACGAGCAGTACTTC.

This clonotype turned up a few times. The gene calls are TRBV5-1 and TRBJ2-7; D may be TRBD1 or TRBD2 (5 bases each). Trimming stripped 0 bases from V and 3 bases from J, with 16 bases between. Germline V gene data show CDR1 as SGHRS and CDR2 as YFSETQ. CDR3 length: 16 amino acids. CDR3 DNA sequence: TGCGCCAGCAGCTTGGCCGGTGAGGGGTCGCTCTACGAGCAGTACTTC. As protein: CASSLAGEGSLYEQYF.

This clonotype was recorded at least ten times. The chain has TRBV6-1 and TRBJ2-3; D call uncertain. V lost 3 bases and J lost 1, with 11 bases in between. This CDR3 spans 15 amino acids. The germline CDR1 and CDR2 sequences are MNHNS and SASEGT. The CDR3 sequence is CASSDILRGTDTQYF. The DNA for the CDR3 is TGTGCCAGCAGTGATATACTTCGGGGCACAGATACGCAGTATTTT.

The table lists this clonotype with a few counts. The genes are TRBV12-3 or TRBV12-4 and TRBJ2-5; the D gene is possibly TRBD2 (5 bases). V shed 8 bases and J shed 7 bases, with 14 bases lying between them. CDR3 length equals 12 residues. CDR3 amino acids: CASRGASTTQYF. The DNA of the CDR3 is TGTGCCAGCCGGGGAGCCTCAACGACCCAGTACTTC.

In this sample, this clonotype turned up a few times. The rearrangement uses TRBV5-1 and TRBJ1-3, with a tentative D call TRBD1 (6 bases). Germline V gene sequence: CDR1 SGHRS, CDR2 YFSETQ. This CDR3 has 14 residues. V was cut by 4 bases and J by 2 bases, with 10 bases left in between. This CDR3 is CASSGTGTGNTIYF. CDR3 coding DNA: TGCGCCAGCAGCGGAACAGGGACTGGAAACACCATATATTTT.

This clonotype came up a few times. CDR3 in DNA: TGCAGTGCTAACTCTAACGGGGTTAGCTCCTACAATGAGCAGTTCTTC. Translation gives CSANSNGVSSYNEQFF. The chain uses TRBV20-1 and TRBJ2-1; D is possibly TRBD2 (5 bases). In germline, CDR1 is DFQATT, CDR2 SNEGSKA (reference sequence). This CDR3 spans 16 amino acids. With 4 bases removed from V and 0 bases from J, the gap between germline ends came to 16 bases.

This clonotype was found a few times. The V gene is TRBV29-1, the J gene TRBJ2-1, with D maybe TRBD1 (6 bases). This CDR3 comprises 15 residues. Trimming pared 6 bases from V and 0 bases from J, leaving 15 bases between. CDR1 and CDR2 from the germline V gene are SQVTM and ANQGSEA. The CDR3 DNA reads as TGCAGCGTCGCCGCGGACAGAAGCTCCTACAATGAGCAGTTCTTC. Its translation: CSVAADRSSYNEQFF.

This clonotype has a handful of counts. The chain couples TRBV3-1 to TRBJ2-5, with D possibly called TRBD1 or TRBD2 (5 bases each). V dropped 1 base and J dropped 4 bases, with 7 bases sitting between them. Germline V gene sequence: CDR1 LGHDT, CDR2 YNNKEL (reference sequence). This CDR3 is built from 13 residues. CDR3 sequence reads: CASSQVGGETQYF. In DNA form, the CDR3 reads TGTGCCAGCAGCCAAGTTGGGGGAGAGACCCAGTACTTC.

This clonotype was picked up a small number of times. This chain connects TRBV24-1 to TRBJ2-7; TRBD1 matches at 8 bases. With 5 bases clipped from V and 5 bases from J, the junction kept 4 bases outside the gene matches. CDR3 size: 13 residues. Germline CDR1 KGHDR, CDR2 SFDVKD. CDR3 sequence: CATSGTGSNEQYF. DNA of the CDR3: TGTGCCACCAGTGGGACAGGGTCAAACGAGCAGTACTTC.

The rearrangement uses TRBV29-1 and TRBJ2-1, with D possibly called TRBD1 or TRBD2 (5 bases each). This CDR3 is built from 13 residues. Per germline, CDR1 SQVTM and CDR2 ANQGSEA. V lost 6 bases and J lost 7, with 16 bases in between. The CDR3 nucleotides read TGCAGCGTGGACCAGGGAGACAAGAATGAGCAGTTCTTC. The encoded protein is CSVDQGDKNEQFF.

This clonotype has only a few counts. The CDR3 DNA follows: TGTGCCAGCAGCTTAGGAATAGCCGCAGATACGCAGTATTTT. Translated: CASSLGIAADTQYF. The chain joins TRBV13 to TRBJ2-3, with unresolved D. V gave up 0 bases and J gave up 4 bases, with 8 bases separating them. There are 14 residues in the CDR3. Germline V gene sequence: CDR1 PRHDT, CDR2 FYEKMQ (reference sequence).

This clonotype was detected ten times or more. V gene TRBV27 combines with J gene TRBJ1-4; D not certain. CDR1 and CDR2 (germline): MNHEY, SMNVEV (reference sequence). CDR3 length equals 15 residues. The ends were cut back, 5 bases at V and 4 bases at J, with 14 bases in the middle. CDR3 sequence reads: CASSRSGVLNEKLFF. CDR3 sequence (DNA): TGTGCCAGCAGTCGTTCAGGAGTTCTTAATGAAAAACTGTTTTTT.

CDR3 in amino acids: CASSRDRGYNEQFF. DNA of the CDR3: TGTGCCAGCAGTAGGGACAGGGGTTACAATGAGCAGTTCTTC. J is TRBJ2-1 and V is TRBV25-1; 10 bases line up with TRBD1. This CDR3 comprises 14 residues. The germline CDR1 and CDR2 sequences are MGHDK and SYGVNS. V gave up 5 bases and J gave up 4 bases; unmatched junction bases: 2.

In this sample, this clonotype turned up a few times. J is TRBJ1-1 and V is TRBV12-3 or TRBV12-4; 11 nucleotides agree with TRBD1. CDR3 length: 18 residues. J lost 4 bases, V lost 5 bases, and 15 bases had no gene match. In DNA form, the CDR3 reads TGTGCCAGCAGTCCCCGACTCTGGACAGGGGGCCGGGGCACTGAAGCTTTCTTT. Its protein is CASSPRLWTGGRGTEAFF.

This clonotype was seen a handful of times. V is TRBV24-1 and J is TRBJ2-3; 7 bases fit TRBD2. This CDR3 contains 20 residues. The germline gives CDR1 KGHDR, CDR2 SFDVKD. The J segment lost 0 bases and the V segment lost 1 base, leaving 15 bases of the junction unmatched. CDR3 coding DNA: TGTGCCACCAGTGATTTAAACCTTGCGGGGGATTCACCTAGCACAGATACGCAGTATTTT. This translates into CATSDLNLAGDSPSTDTQYF.

This clonotype was seen ten or more times. The rearrangement uses TRBV7-2 and TRBJ2-7; tentatively, D is TRBD2 (5 bases). Trimming removed 2 bases at V and 7 bases at J, with 15 bases between. Germline lookup yields CDR1 SGHTA and CDR2 FQGNSA. This CDR3 spans 14 amino acids. The CDR3 spells CASSLSPSMGEQYF. DNA of the CDR3: TGTGCCAGCAGCTTATCGCCTAGCATGGGTGAGCAGTACTTC. The full variable domain, completed using reference TRBV7-2 and TRBJ2-7, is GAGVSQSPSNKVTEKGKDVELRCDPISGHTALYWYRQSLGQGLEFLIYFQGNSAPDKSGLPSDRFSAERTGGSVSTLTIQRTQQEDSAVYLCASSLSPSMGEQYFGPGTRLTVT.

This clonotype occurred a few times. The chain joins TRBV5-1 to TRBJ2-1; a possible D gene is TRBD1 (5 bases). This CDR3 is built from 15 residues. V was shortened by 0 bases and J by 4 bases, with 11 bases between the two germline ends. Per germline, CDR1 SGHRS and CDR2 YFSETQ. CDR3 region: CASSLGQPGYNEQFF. DNA for the CDR3: TGCGCCAGCAGCTTGGGACAGCCGGGTTACAATGAGCAGTTCTTC.

The chain joins TRBV5-1 to TRBJ2-3; 12 nucleotides match TRBD2. The germline gives CDR1 SGHRS, CDR2 YFSETQ. With 3 bases clipped from V and 4 bases from J, the junction kept 9 bases outside the gene matches. CDR3 length: 17 amino acids. CDR3 DNA: TGCGCCAGCAGCTACTTTAGACTAGCGGGAGAGGCAGATACGCAGTATTTT. As protein: CASSYFRLAGEADTQYF.

This clonotype appeared many times. The chain uses TRBV7-6 and TRBJ2-5, with a weak D call TRBD2 (7 bases). V was cut by 5 bases and J by 5 bases, with 24 bases left in between. Germline V gene lookup returns CDR1 SGHVS and CDR2 FNYEAQ. The CDR3 totals 17 residues. The DNA for the CDR3 is TGTGCCAGCAGCCCCCTCCTTGGTGGGGGGGCCGGGGAGACCCAGTACTTC. Protein product: CASSPLLGGGAGETQYF.

This rearrangement joins TRBV5-1 to TRBJ1-5; D not resolved. Germline values: CDR1 SGHRS, CDR2 YFSETQ. The CDR3 covers 17 residues. V lost 0 bases, J lost 3 bases, and 16 bases lay in between. CDR3 sequence (DNA): TGCGCCAGCAGCTTGGGTCCGGATGGAATGTACAATCAGCCCCAGCATTTT. It translates to CASSLGPDGMYNQPQHF.

The genes are TRBV7-2 and TRBJ2-7, with 7 positions matching TRBD1. CDR3 length equals 16 residues. Germline values: CDR1 SGHTA, CDR2 FQGNSA. Trimming took 1 base from V and 3 from J; bases not matched to a gene: 9. CDR3 residues: CASSLGRTGLYYEQYF. The CDR3 DNA follows: TGTGCCAGCAGCTTAGGGAGGACAGGTCTTTACTACGAGCAGTACTTC.

This clonotype was recorded many times. The chain carries TRBV3-1 and TRBJ1-4; D is perhaps TRBD1 (5 bases). Germline lookup yields CDR1 LGHDT and CDR2 YNNKEL (reference sequence). There are 16 residues in the CDR3. Between the trimmed V and J ends, which lost 0 bases and 8 bases, there was a span of 16 bases. CDR3 residues: CASSQDFNRMGEKLFF. The CDR3 region has the DNA TGTGCCAGCAGCCAAGATTTCAACAGGATGGGGGAAAAACTGTTTTTT.

This clonotype was observed a few times. The chain employs TRBV28 and TRBJ2-1; 10 nucleotides match TRBD2. V lost 6 bases, J lost 9 bases, and 11 bases stayed unmatched. Germline V gene data show CDR1 as MDHEN and CDR2 as SYDVKM. The CDR3 has 15 amino acids. The CDR3 loop is CASRVSSGRVSEQFF. CDR3 DNA: TGTGCCAGCAGGGTTTCAAGCGGGAGGGTTAGTGAGCAGTTCTTC. The variable domain in full, with the rest retrieved from reference TRBV28 and TRBJ2-1, is DVKVTQSSRYLVKRTGEKVFLECVQDMDHENMFWYRQDPGLGLRLIYFSYDVKMKEKGDIPEGYSVSREKKERFSLILESASTNQTSMYLCASRVSSGRVSEQFFGPGTRLTVL.

This CDR3 reads CASSLAGGAIDTQYF. The CDR3, as DNA: TGCGCCAGCAGCTTGGCCGGGGGGGCAATAGATACGCAGTATTTT. This rearrangement joins TRBV5-1 to TRBJ2-3; 8 bases match TRBD2. The ends lost 0 bases at V and 5 bases at J; junction bases unmatched: 5. CDR3 length: 15 residues. The germline V gene has CDR1 SGHRS and CDR2 YFSETQ.

In nucleotides, the CDR3 is TGTGCCAGCAGGAAGACAGGGAACGAAAAACTGTTTTTT. It is translated as CASRKTGNEKLFF. The chain employs TRBV28 and TRBJ1-4; 7 bases are shared with TRBD1. This CDR3 contains 13 residues. CDR1 and CDR2 from the germline V gene are MDHEN and SYDVKM. J lost 8 bases, V lost 6 bases, and 6 bases had no gene match.

This clonotype was found many times. The chain recombines TRBV7-9 with TRBJ2-7, with TRBD1 matching 9 bases. The ends lost 11 bases at V and 1 base at J; junction bases unmatched: 9. Germline V lookup: CDR1 SEHNR, CDR2 FQNEAQ (reference sequence). The CDR3 is 14 residues long. The chain's CDR3 is CAGGTGKTSYEQYF. In DNA form, the CDR3 reads TGTGCCGGAGGGACAGGGAAAACATCCTACGAGCAGTACTTC.

This clonotype was seen more than once but under ten times. The chain employs TRBV10-3 and TRBJ2-1, with D possibly being TRBD1 or TRBD2 (5 bases each). Per germline, CDR1 ENHRY and CDR2 SYGVKD. V shed 7 bases and J shed 8 bases, with 15 bases lying between them. The CDR3 sequence is 13 residues long. This CDR3 is CAINDWGFYEQFF. The DNA for the CDR3 is TGTGCCATCAACGACTGGGGGTTCTATGAGCAGTTCTTC.